These T cell receptor beta chains were read from a single sample in a study of blood T cells in healthy people across ages. In TCRdb, the 5' RACE reads were re-called with MiXCR into one record per CDR3 protein. The data contain hundreds of thousands of distinct CDR3 sequences, 45% to 50% of them singletons. The sample was blood. Source of these receptors: an older woman in good health. CDR3s include the opening cysteine and the closing phenylalanine or tryptophan. A D gene is named only where the DNA matches it firmly. A row's size may be missing; if present it is once, few, many or a size class.

>few|TRBJ2-1|TRBD2|TRBV6-5
TGTGCCAGCAGTTACTCTGGGACTAGCGGATACAATGAGCAGTTCTTC
CASSYSGTSGYNEQFF
>-|TRBJ2-3|-|TRBV6-1
TGTGCCAGCAGTGTTAGGGGAGCAGTTACAGATACGCAGTATTTT
CASSVRGAVTDTQYF
>-|TRBJ2-1|-|TRBV9
TGTGCCAGCAGCGCAGTTCAGGGTGATGAGCAGTTCTTC
CASSAVQGDEQFF
>many|TRBJ1-1|-|TRBV7-2
TGTGCCAGCAGCTCTAGGACAGCGATGAACACTGAAGCTTTCTTT
CASSSRTAMNTEAFF
>-|TRBJ2-6|-|TRBV19
TGTGCCAGTAGTATAATCTGGCAAATACAATCTGGGGCCAACGTCCTGACTTTC
CASSIIWQIQSGANVLTF
>many|TRBJ2-7|TRBD1|TRBV29-1
TGCAGCGTTGTGGACAGGGGGTCTTCCTACGAGCAGTACTTC
CSVVDRGSSYEQYF
>-|TRBJ2-7|TRBD2|TRBV12-3/TRBV12-4
TGTGCCAGCACCTCCCAGGAGTTAGCGGGGGGCTACGAGCAGTACTTC
CASTSQELAGGYEQYF
>few|TRBJ2-4|-|TRBV5-1
TGCGCCAGCAGCTTGACCTGGGACGGCTTACAGTACTTC
CASSLTWDGLQYF
>few|TRBJ2-5|TRBD2|TRBV27
TGTGCCAGCAGTCCCTATTGGGAGGGCCGGGAGACCCAGTACTTC
CASSPYWEGRETQYF
>few|TRBJ1-2|-|TRBV9
TGTGCCAGCAGCGTAGATGGACACCAAATCGATGGCTACACCTTC
CASSVDGHQIDGYTF
>-|TRBJ2-7|-|TRBV7-2
TGTGCCAGCAGCCGGGAAAACTACGAGCAGTACTTC
CASSRENYEQYF
>-|TRBJ1-5|-|TRBV27
TGTGCCAGCAGTTTATCGATCGCAGGGTCGTCTCAGCCCCAGCATTTT
CASSLSIAGSSQPQHF
>-|TRBJ2-3|-|TRBV11-2
TGTGCCAGCAGCGGCAGGGGGGGCTGGACAGATACGCAGTATTTT
CASSGRGGWTDTQYF
>-|TRBJ2-3|-|TRBV5-1
TGCGCCAGCAGCACCGGGACAGCCGGGGGAGATACGCAGTATTTT
CASSTGTAGGDTQYF